This T cell receptor beta chain was profiled in a study of metastatic and nonmetastatic thyroid tumors (dated by TCRdb to 2020 to 2021). The study in broad terms: The researchers compared repertoires between peripheral blood samples and tumor or nodule tissue samples from patients with malignant or benign thyroid disease.

This clone was found many times. It has no known antigen specificity. The input lacks base qualities; no much larger clone sits a single base away. The investigation overall reported the following: TCR beta diversity was reported as significantly higher in malignant tumors than in benign nodules, in both blood and tumor samples.

Library preparation was by PCR. Data came from an Illumina HiSeq 4000. High-throughput sequencing was used to profile the TCR beta-chain CDR3 region of every patient. In the paper's pipeline: Drawing on CDR3 differences between clinicopathological groups, the researchers built a classifier meant to tell apart patients with distant-metastatic papillary thyroid cancer. Repertoire diversity was assessed with the Shannon index, and tumor-blood repertoire similarity with the Morisita-Horn index. TCRdb reanalyzed the raw reads on its own, using fastp at Q25 for trimming and MiXCR for clone calling, and kept in-frame beta chains. The V and J calls come from TCRdb's annotation, not from the publication. For this sample the table gives around 70,000 clones, of which less than 20% were detected only once. The top ten constitute roughly 13% of the sample. Before undergoing thyroid surgery, none of the patients had been given any kind of treatment. Patient clinical samples collected from about 2011 to 2019 were retrospectively analysed using T-cell receptor beta sequencing.

The V end loses 2 bases and the J end loses 0 bases, and a stretch of 8 bases separates them. The CDR3 has 15 amino acids, counting the end cysteine and phenylalanine. The CDR3 DNA has 45 bases and is translated from base 1. The chain couples TRBV12-3 or TRBV12-4 to TRBJ1-3, with the D gene uncertain. Sequencing input: blood. This TCR was recovered from a female donor with papillary thyroid cancer or a benign thyroid nodule (not recorded which). Some clones in this sample may be carry-over from other donors' samples. The DNA reads TGTGCCAGCAGTTTAACGGATTTCTCTGGAAACACCATATATTTT. Its protein product is CASSLTDFSGNTIYF.